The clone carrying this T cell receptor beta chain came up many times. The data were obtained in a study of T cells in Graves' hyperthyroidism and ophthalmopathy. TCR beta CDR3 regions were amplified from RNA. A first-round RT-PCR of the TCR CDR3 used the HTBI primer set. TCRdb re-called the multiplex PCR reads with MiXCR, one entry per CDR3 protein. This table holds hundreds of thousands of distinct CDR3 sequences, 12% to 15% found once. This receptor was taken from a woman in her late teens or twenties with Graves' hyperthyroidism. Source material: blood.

The CDR3 DNA is TGCAGTGCTAGAGATTACCGGGAACCCACAGATACGCAGTATTTT. Protein product: CSARDYREPTDTQYF. V usage is TRBV20-1 and J usage is TRBJ2-3; possibly TRBD2 for D (5 bases). CDR1 is DFQATT and CDR2 is SNEGSKA in the germline V gene (reference sequence). V shed 0 bases and J shed 2 bases, with 12 bases lying between them. This CDR3 is built from 15 residues.